The source of this TCR beta chain is a study of Ad26.COV2.S vaccination and SARS-CoV-2 variants. Study-level information: Donor participated within the Ad26.COV2.S arm of the COV1001 trial.

Study-level points and caveats: Substantial breadth in spike-specific CD8+ and CD4+ T cell responses was reportedly seen after vaccination.

Per germline, CDR1 SGDLS and CDR2 YYNGEE. Trimming removed 1 base from V and 4 bases from J; junction bases left unmatched: 18. This CDR3 region has 20 residues. Here immunoSEQ multiplex PCR was the method, and the copy in TCRdb shows in-frame clones only, minus some. This table holds roughly 330,000 clones, about 90% found once. Notes on this clone: The antigen remains undetermined.

This sample's treatment: some 20 received Ad26.COV2.S at low or high dose, single or two shots; five or six received placebo; per-sample allocation not given. The samples were gathered on day 63 after the first injection of vaccine or placebo. The chain has TRBV9 and TRBJ2-1; 9 bases are a match to TRBD1. The sequence derives from a person aged 18-60 years who received the Ad26.COV2.S COVID-19 vaccine or a placebo. The sequencing used peripheral blood, collected in a trial of Ad26.COV2.S vaccine versus placebo. The CDR3 region has the DNA TGTGCCAGCAGCGTAATTCCCCTGGTATCTCGGGACAGGGTATACAATGAGCAGTTCTTC. Protein product: CASSVIPLVSRDRVYNEQFF. Combining the CDR3 with reference TRBV9 and TRBJ2-1 gives the whole variable domain DSGVTQTPKHLITATGQRVTLRCSPRSGDLSVYWYQQSLDQGLQFLIQYYNGEERAKGNILERFSAQQFPDLHSELNLSSLELGDSALYFCASSVIPLVSRDRVYNEQFFGPGTRLTVL.